The 9 T cell receptor beta chains below come from one sample, sequenced in a study of cytomegalovirus exposure and HLA in healthy donors. Vbeta (60) and Jbeta (13) primers were used in the PCR. Only in-frame clones appear in the TCRdb table, and some are missing; sequencing was by immunoSEQ multiplex PCR. This sample lists under 85,000 clones; its ten largest clones have approximately 15%. The specimen sequenced was PBMCs. The receptors were sampled from a boy aged 10-17 years in good health and CMV-seronegative.

The rearrangement links TRBV7-2 to TRBJ2-7; D is unclear. Looked up from germline, CDR1 is SGHTA and CDR2 is FQGNSA. V was pared by 4 bases and J by 2 bases, with 9 bases between. CDR3 size: 13 residues. This CDR3 reads CASSYPSAYEQYF. Written as DNA, the CDR3 is TGTGCCAGCAGCTATCCTTCCGCCTACGAGCAGTACTTC.

Frequency places this clone as medium-sized. The chain joins TRBV4-1 to TRBJ2-1, with 9 bases matching TRBD1. The CDR3 runs 17 residues. V shed 3 bases, J shed 5 bases, and the junction held 11 bases outside the gene matches. Germline-derived CDR1 and CDR2 are MGHRA and YSYEKL. This CDR3 reads CASSHYQAGTGNNEQFF. The CDR3 DNA is TGCGCCAGCAGCCATTATCAAGCCGGGACAGGGAACAATGAGCAGTTCTTC.

V is TRBV30 and J is TRBJ2-5; TRBD2 matches at 11 bases. CDR1 is GTSNPN, CDR2 SVGIG, per germline (reference sequence). The CDR3 sequence is 16 residues long. With V trimmed by 1 base and J by 9 bases, 13 bases remained unmatched. The CDR3 reads CAWSEAASGGPGAQYF. CDR3 in DNA: TGTGCCTGGAGTGAGGCGGCTAGCGGGGGGCCGGGGGCCCAGTACTTC.

The chain has TRBV7-7 and TRBJ2-5; a weak D match, TRBD1 (6 bases). Germline lookup yields CDR1 SSHAT and CDR2 FNYEAQ (reference sequence). V lost 1 base to trimming and J lost 5 bases, with 20 bases between them. This CDR3 has 17 residues. The CDR3 sequence: CASSLVLGQIVRETQYF. CDR3 bases: TGTGCCAGCAGCTTAGTCCTCGGACAGATCGTCAGGGAGACCCAGTACTTC.

The rearrangement uses TRBV5-1 and TRBJ2-2, with 16 bases aligning to TRBD2. The V and J ends lost 6 bases and 5 bases, in that order; junction bases with no gene match: 10. Looked up from germline, CDR1 is SGHRS and CDR2 is YFSETQ. The CDR3 runs 18 residues. Written as DNA, the CDR3 is TGCGCCAGCAAGGGCCCGGGACTAGCGGGAGGGCCTACCGGGGAGCTGTTTTTT. This codes for CASKGPGLAGGPTGELFF.

DNA for the CDR3: TGTGCCAGCAGCTTGGTACTAGCGGGGGGGCCTGGACAAGAGACCCAGTACTTC. It specifies CASSLVLAGGPGQETQYF. The chain recombines TRBV7-2 with TRBJ2-5; 13 nucleotides line up with TRBD2. J lost 2 bases, V lost 3 bases, and 9 bases had no gene match. This CDR3 has 18 amino acids. Germline V gives CDR1 SGHTA, CDR2 FQGNSA.

V is TRBV5-4 and J is TRBJ2-7; the match to TRBD1 covers 8 bases. From germline, CDR1 is SGHNT and CDR2 YYREEE (reference sequence). This CDR3 has 13 amino acids. V was clipped by 5 bases and J by 6 bases; unmatched bases: 7. CDR3: CASRSTGVGEQYF. In nucleotides, the CDR3 is TGTGCCAGCAGGTCGACAGGGGTAGGCGAGCAGTACTTC. The full variable domain, with the rest looked up from reference TRBV5-4 and TRBJ2-7, is ETGVTQSPTHLIKTRGQQVTLRCSSQSGHNTVSWYQQALGQGPQFIFQYYREEENGRGNFPPRFSGLQFPNYSSELNVNALELDDSALYLCASRSTGVGEQYFGPGTRLTVT.

The chain combines TRBV4-1 with TRBJ2-2, with a weak D call TRBD1 (5 bases). This CDR3 is 15 amino acids long. The germline V gene has CDR1 MGHRA and CDR2 YSYEKL. V lost 6 bases to trimming and J lost 4 bases, with 15 bases between them. The CDR3 here is CASRKTASTTGELFF. The CDR3 DNA reads as TGCGCCAGCAGAAAGACAGCGTCGACCACCGGGGAGCTGTTTTTT.

V is TRBV11-2 and J is TRBJ2-1, with 9 bases lining up with TRBD1. The V gene's germline CDR1 is SGHAT and CDR2 FQNNGV. The CDR3 is made up of 13 amino acids. With V trimmed by 5 bases and J by 7 bases, 3 bases remained unmatched. The CDR3 loop reads CASSLGQGNEQFF. In DNA, the CDR3 is TGTGCCAGCAGCCTCGGACAGGGGAATGAGCAGTTCTTC.